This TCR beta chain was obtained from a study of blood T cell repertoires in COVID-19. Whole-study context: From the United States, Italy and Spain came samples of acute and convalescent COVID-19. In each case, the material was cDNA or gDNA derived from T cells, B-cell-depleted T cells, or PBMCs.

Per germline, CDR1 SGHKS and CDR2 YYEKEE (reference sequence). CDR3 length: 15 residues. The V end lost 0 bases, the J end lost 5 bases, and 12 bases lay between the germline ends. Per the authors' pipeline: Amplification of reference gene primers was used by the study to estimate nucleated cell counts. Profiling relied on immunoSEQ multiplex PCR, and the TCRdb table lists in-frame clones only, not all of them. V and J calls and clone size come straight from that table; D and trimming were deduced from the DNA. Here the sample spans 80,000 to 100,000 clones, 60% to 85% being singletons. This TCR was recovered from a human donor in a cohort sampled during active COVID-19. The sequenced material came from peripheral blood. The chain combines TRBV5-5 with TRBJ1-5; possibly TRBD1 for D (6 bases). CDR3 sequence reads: CASSLAGNRDQPQHF. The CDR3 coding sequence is TGTGCCAGCAGCTTGGCGGGGAACAGGGATCAGCCCCAGCATTTT.